This T cell receptor (beta chain) was sequenced during a study of Ad26.COV2.S vaccination and SARS-CoV-2 variants. Study summary: Into the muscle, Ad26.COV2.S was dosed once or twice, 56 days apart.

CDR1 and CDR2 from the germline V gene are SGDLS and YYNGEE. Trimming removed 2 bases from V and 3 bases from J; junction bases left unmatched: 0. The CDR3 loop spans 13 amino acids. The table came from immunoSEQ multiplex PCR; TCRdb's copy has only in-frame clones and leaves some out. Of 350,000 to 400,000 clones in the sample, approximately 91% were seen once. Concerning this clone itself: Other DNA sequences of this sample code for an identical CDR3.

Treatment here: about 20 received Ad26.COV2.S at low or high dose, single or two shots; roughly five received placebo; per-sample allocation not given. Repertoires come from day 63 after the first vaccine or placebo injection. Based in Boston, the donor was an adult of 18-55 years. The sequence was collected from a person aged 18-65 years who received the Ad26.COV2.S COVID-19 vaccine or a placebo. The input for sequencing was peripheral blood, taken in a trial of Ad26.COV2.S vaccine versus placebo. The rearrangement uses TRBV9 and TRBJ2-5; TRBD1 matches at 8 bases. CDR3 DNA sequence: TGTGCCAGCAGCGTGACAGGGGAAGAGACCCAGTACTTC. Encoded protein: CASSVTGEETQYF.